These 32 T cell receptor beta chains share one sample of origin, sequenced in a study of T cell changes during pregnancy in multiple sclerosis. Some clones are missing from TCRdb's copy, which holds only in-frame ones; the method was immunoSEQ multiplex PCR. The repertoire has about 49,000 clones, 85% to 95% of them found once; the top ten carry 5.5%. The specimen comprised CD8+ T cells from peripheral blood mononuclear cells, sampled before pregnancy. The receptors come from a female donor with multiple sclerosis, enrolled in a pregnancy study.

The chain combines TRBV4-2 with TRBJ2-3; 8 nucleotides line up with TRBD1. The CDR3 runs to 14 residues. Germline CDR1 is LGHNA and CDR2 is YNFKEQ. The V segment lost 3 bases and the J segment 5 bases; nucleotides outside the gene matches: 4. The CDR3 bases are TGTGCCAGCAGCCACGACAGGGGACAAGATACGCAGTATTTT. It codes for CASSHDRGQDTQYF.

The genes are TRBV2 and TRBJ2-7; TRBD2 agrees at 8 bases. Looked up from germline, CDR1 is SNHLY and CDR2 is FYNNEI. With V trimmed by 2 bases and J by 3 bases, 6 bases remained unmatched. CDR3 length: 15 amino acids. CDR3: CASSESPTSVYEQYF. For the CDR3, the DNA is TGTGCCAGCAGTGAAAGCCCGACTAGCGTCTACGAGCAGTACTTC.

V and J are TRBV5-4 and TRBJ2-1, with 9 bases matching TRBD2. After removal of 1 base from V and 6 bases from J, the junction contained 8 bases not matched to a gene. The CDR3 is 16 residues long. Germline V CDR1 and CDR2: SGHNT, YYREEE (reference sequence). The CDR3, as DNA: TGTGCCAGCAGCTTGAGAGCGAGCGGGAGGCGCAATGAGCAGTTCTTC. Amino acids: CASSLRASGRRNEQFF.

The rearrangement joins TRBV7-9 to TRBJ2-7; D is unclear. Germline V gene lookup returns CDR1 SEHNR and CDR2 FQNEAQ (reference sequence). The CDR3 is made up of 13 amino acids. Trimming removed 3 bases from V and 0 bases from J, with 6 bases in between. CDR3 DNA: TGTGCCAGCAGCTTCCAGGACTCCTACGAGCAGTACTTC. Its protein is CASSFQDSYEQYF.

The V and J genes are TRBV5-4 and TRBJ2-7; 8 nucleotides match TRBD2. V dropped 4 bases and J dropped 6; count of bases not matched to a gene: 3. The germline V gene has CDR1 SGHNT and CDR2 YYREEE (reference sequence). The CDR3 is made up of 12 amino acids. The CDR3: CASSPGLAEQYF. The CDR3, as DNA: TGTGCCAGCAGCCCTGGACTAGCCGAGCAGTACTTC.

J is TRBJ1-2 and V is TRBV28; D may be TRBD1 (6 bases). Germline V gene lookup returns CDR1 MDHEN and CDR2 SYDVKM. This CDR3 is 16 amino acids long. The V and J ends lost 3 bases and 4 bases respectively, with 18 bases between them. CDR3 residues: CASSLAGADSSYGYTF. CDR3 bases: TGTGCCAGCAGTTTGGCGGGGGCCGATTCTAGCTATGGCTACACCTTC.

This clone was seen a single time. CDR3: CASSLAGWETQYF. Here the CDR3 DNA reads TGTGCCAGCAGCTTAGCGGGATGGGAGACCCAGTACTTC. The J gene is TRBJ2-5, the V gene TRBV27; 8 bases line up with TRBD2. The CDR3 runs to 13 residues. Trimming took 6 bases from V and 5 from J; bases not matched to a gene: 5. Germline values: CDR1 MNHEY, CDR2 SMNVEV (reference sequence).

The chain uses TRBV4-1 and TRBJ1-2, with 7 bases aligning to TRBD1. The CDR3 is 14 residues long. Germline-derived CDR1 and CDR2 are MGHRA and YSYEKL. J was trimmed by 11 bases and V by 1 base; bases with no gene match: 10. Written as DNA, the CDR3 is TGCGCCAGCAGCCAAGTAGGACAGGTTATCTGGTACACCTTC. Translating it yields CASSQVGQVIWYTF.

The chain employs TRBV7-9 and TRBJ2-3; 11 nucleotides match TRBD1. Trimming at V came to 5 bases and at J to 2 bases, leaving 6 bases not matched to a gene. Germline CDR1 is SEHNR and CDR2 is FQNEAQ (reference sequence). CDR3 length: 16 residues. CDR3 sequence reads: CASSGLGQGATDTQYF. CDR3 DNA sequence: TGTGCCAGCAGCGGGTTAGGACAGGGGGCCACAGATACGCAGTATTTT.

The chain employs TRBV19 and TRBJ2-7, with 7 bases lining up with TRBD1. This CDR3 region has 14 residues. CDR1 and CDR2 from the germline V gene are LNHDA and SQIVND (reference sequence). V shed 3 bases and J 2 bases; nucleotides not matched to a gene: 4. The DNA of the CDR3 is TGTGCCAGTAGTATGGGGCAGGGGGCCTACGAGCAGTACTTC. Residues: CASSMGQGAYEQYF.

The genes are TRBV14 and TRBJ1-5, with 8 positions matching TRBD1. The V and J ends lost 0 bases and 6 bases, in that order; junction bases with no gene match: 7. From germline, CDR1 is SGHDN and CDR2 FVKESK. This CDR3 is 16 amino acids long. CDR3 sequence (DNA): TGTGCCAGCAGCCAAGATTCACAGGGGGTGGGTCAGCCCCAGCATTTT. Protein sequence: CASSQDSQGVGQPQHF.

V is TRBV4-1 and J is TRBJ2-7; D is possibly TRBD2 (7 bases). CDR3 length: 14 residues. The ends were cut back, 1 base at V and 5 bases at J, with 12 bases in the middle. Germline values: CDR1 MGHRA, CDR2 YSYEKL. The CDR3 loop reads CASSQGRGGDEQYF. DNA for the CDR3: TGCGCCAGCAGCCAAGGGAGAGGGGGGGACGAGCAGTACTTC.

This clone has only a few counts. This sequence joins TRBV15 and TRBJ2-6; TRBD1 agrees at 7 bases. This CDR3 has 14 residues. Trimming removed 9 bases from V and 1 base from J; junction bases left unmatched: 3. Germline-derived CDR1 and CDR2 are LNHNV and YYDKDF (reference sequence). Here the CDR3 reads CATKTGSGANVLTF. CDR3 nucleotides: TGTGCCACAAAGACAGGGTCTGGGGCCAACGTCCTGACTTTC.

This chain connects TRBV7-9 to TRBJ1-2; D ambiguous. The V end lost 4 bases, the J end lost 8 bases, and 5 bases lay between the germline ends. The germline V gene encodes CDR1 SEHNR and CDR2 FQNEAQ (reference sequence). The CDR3 spans 10 residues. CDR3 sequence reads: CASSSMGYTF. The CDR3 coding sequence is TGTGCCAGCAGCTCAATGGGCTACACCTTC.

This clone has only a few counts. The chain carries TRBV25-1 and TRBJ1-5; D ambiguous. This CDR3 comprises 16 residues. Germline CDR1 is MGHDK and CDR2 is SYGVNS. With 6 bases removed from V and 5 bases from J, the gap between germline ends came to 20 bases. The CDR3 sequence: CASSPETPEEDQPQHF. The CDR3 DNA reads as TGTGCCAGCAGCCCCGAGACTCCCGAGGAGGATCAGCCCCAGCATTTT.

By sample fraction, this clone is medium-sized. The gene calls are TRBV28 and TRBJ2-7; a weak D match, TRBD2 (5 bases). The CDR3 totals 13 residues. With 7 bases removed from V and 8 bases from J, the gap between germline ends came to 18 bases. Germline-derived CDR1 and CDR2 are MDHEN and SYDVKM. The CDR3 loop reads CASMGTSGSQQYF. CDR3 sequence (DNA): TGTGCCAGCATGGGCACATCTGGGAGTCAGCAGTACTTC. The entire variable domain, with the rest obtained from reference TRBV28 and TRBJ2-7, is as follows: DVKVTQSSRYLVKRTGEKVFLECVQDMDHENMFWYRQDPGLGLRLIYFSYDVKMKEKGDIPEGYSVSREKKERFSLILESASTNQTSMYLCASMGTSGSQQYFGPGTRLTVT.

The DNA for the CDR3 is TGTGCTAGTGGTCAAAGTTCCCGCAGGTGGGACAATGAGCAGTTCTTC. Its protein is CASGQSSRRWDNEQFF. J is TRBJ2-1 and V is TRBV12-5; D is ambiguous. The CDR3 loop spans 16 amino acids. The germline CDR1 and CDR2 sequences are LGHNT and FRNRAP. V was cut by 5 bases and J by 5 bases, with 19 bases left in between.

The chain links TRBV29-1 to TRBJ1-2, with D uncertain. The V end lost 3 bases, the J end lost 8 bases, and 16 bases lay between the germline ends. Germline V gene lookup returns CDR1 SQVTM and CDR2 ANQGSEA. CDR3 size: 13 residues. CDR3 coding DNA: TGCAGCGTTGATGAACCGGGGTCGAAAGGCTACACCTTC. Translating it yields CSVDEPGSKGYTF. Based on the CDR3 plus reference TRBV29-1 and TRBJ1-2, the full variable domain is SAVISQKPSRDICQRGTSLTIQCQVDSQVTMMFWYRQQPGQSLTLIATANQGSEATYESGFVIDKFPISRPNLTFSTLTVSNMSPEDSSIYLCSVDEPGSKGYTFGSGTRLTVV.

The chain couples TRBV5-1 to TRBJ2-7; 7 bases map to TRBD1. The CDR3 is made up of 13 amino acids. J lost 2 bases, V lost 5 bases, and 4 bases had no gene match. CDR1 and CDR2 (germline): SGHRS, YFSETQ. The CDR3 protein is CASRVGGTYEQYF. CDR3 coding DNA: TGCGCCAGCAGAGTAGGGGGCACCTACGAGCAGTACTTC.

The chain recombines TRBV28 with TRBJ2-7; D uncertain. Looked up from germline, CDR1 is MDHEN and CDR2 is SYDVKM. CDR3 length: 11 amino acids. The ends were cut back, 4 bases at V and 5 bases at J, with 6 bases in the middle. The CDR3 DNA reads as TGTGCCAGCAGTTACCCGGACGAGCAGTACTTC. Encoded protein: CASSYPDEQYF.

V and J are TRBV4-2 and TRBJ2-5, with 7 bases lining up with TRBD2. The V and J ends lost 0 bases and 4 bases, in that order; junction bases with no gene match: 8. CDR3 length equals 16 residues. The germline V gene encodes CDR1 LGHNA and CDR2 YNFKEQ. The CDR3 sequence is CASSQDGAGDRETQYF. CDR3 nucleotide sequence: TGTGCCAGCAGCCAAGACGGCGCGGGAGATAGAGAGACCCAGTACTTC.

The chain links TRBV5-4 to TRBJ2-4, with D perhaps TRBD2 (7 bases). V was cut by 6 bases and J by 3 bases, with 22 bases left in between. The CDR3 covers 17 residues. CDR1 and CDR2 (germline): SGHNT, YYREEE (reference sequence). DNA for the CDR3: TGTGCCAGCATCCTAGCTAGGGGGGGGGTAGGCAAAAACATTCAGTACTTC. This encodes CASILARGGVGKNIQYF.

The chain links TRBV7-9 to TRBJ1-2; 7 nucleotides line up with TRBD1. With 5 bases clipped from V and 3 bases from J, the junction kept 12 bases outside the gene matches. The CDR3 runs to 16 residues. CDR1 is SEHNR and CDR2 is FQNEAQ in the germline V gene (reference sequence). CDR3 nucleotides: TGTGCCAGCAGCCAGTTTCAACGACAGGGAGACTATGGCTACACCTTC. Amino acids: CASSQFQRQGDYGYTF.

The chain has TRBV27 and TRBJ2-2, with 11 bases fitting TRBD1. CDR1 and CDR2 from the germline V gene are MNHEY and SMNVEV (reference sequence). V was pared by 4 bases and J by 7 bases, with 8 bases of the junction left unmatched. This CDR3 is built from 16 residues. The CDR3 nucleotides read TGTGCCAGCAGTTCCCTCGGACAGGGGGCGGGCGGGGAGCTGTTTTTT. Its translation is CASSSLGQGAGGELFF.

V usage is TRBV27 and J usage is TRBJ1-2; possibly TRBD1 for D (5 bases). CDR1 and CDR2 from the germline V gene are MNHEY and SMNVEV (reference sequence). This CDR3 has 14 residues. V gave up 9 bases and J gave up 1 base, with 15 bases separating them. The DNA for the CDR3 is TGTGCCAGTGGACCTGGGACTTTTAACTATGGCTACACCTTC. It encodes CASGPGTFNYGYTF.

The V call is TRBV11-2, the J call TRBJ1-1; D is unclear. The CDR3 is made up of 14 amino acids. Trimming pared 2 bases from V and 4 bases from J, leaving 11 bases between. Per the germline V gene, CDR1 is SGHAT and CDR2 is FQNNGV. The DNA for the CDR3 is TGTGCCAGCAGCTTAATCCCCCAGGTCACTGAAGCTTTCTTT. It codes for CASSLIPQVTEAFF.

J is TRBJ2-5 and V is TRBV19; TRBD2 matches 10 bases. This CDR3 contains 15 residues. The germline V gene has CDR1 LNHDA and CDR2 SQIVND (reference sequence). The J segment lost 3 bases and the V segment lost 5 bases, leaving 6 bases of the junction unmatched. Here the CDR3 DNA reads TGTGCCAGTAGTTCCTGGACTAGCGGAGAAGAGACCCAGTACTTC. Translating gives CASSSWTSGEETQYF.

The V and J genes are TRBV14 and TRBJ2-3, with TRBD2 matching 8 bases. From germline, CDR1 is SGHDN and CDR2 FVKESK. The CDR3 has 14 amino acids. After removal of 4 bases from V and 5 bases from J, the junction contained 5 bases not matched to a gene. CDR3 DNA sequence: TGTGCCAGCAGCCCTTTCCTAGCGGGAGATACGCAGTATTTT. Translation gives CASSPFLAGDTQYF.

The genes are TRBV7-3 and TRBJ2-1, with TRBD2 matching 9 bases. This CDR3 has 15 residues. J lost 8 bases, V lost 3 bases, and 8 bases had no gene match. Per germline, CDR1 SGHTA and CDR2 FQGTGA. In nucleotides, the CDR3 is TGTGCCAGCAGCTTTAGCGGGAGTGGGAGCGATGAGCAGTTCTTC. Amino acid sequence: CASSFSGSGSDEQFF.

This sequence joins TRBV28 and TRBJ2-7; D possibly corresponds to TRBD2 (5 bases). The CDR3 loop spans 14 amino acids. With 3 bases removed from V and 1 base from J, the gap between germline ends came to 10 bases. CDR1 is MDHEN, CDR2 SYDVKM, per germline. DNA for the CDR3: TGTGCCAGCAGTTTCGGCGGAGGTTCCTACGAGCAGTACTTC. It is translated as CASSFGGGSYEQYF.

This sequence joins TRBV6-5 and TRBJ2-1; 7 bases match TRBD2. V lost 2 bases and J lost 0; bases outside the gene matches: 4. This CDR3 comprises 16 residues. Germline lookup yields CDR1 MNHEY and CDR2 SVGAGI. The DNA of the CDR3 is TGTGCCAGCAGTTACGAGGGAGGGTACTCCTACAATGAGCAGTTCTTC. This translates into CASSYEGGYSYNEQFF.

This clone counts as medium-sized. The chain employs TRBV11-3 and TRBJ2-1; D is undetermined. The CDR3 runs 13 residues. The germline V and J ends were trimmed by 0 bases and 10 bases, with 10 bases remaining between them. Germline lookup yields CDR1 SGHNT and CDR2 YENEEA. The DNA of the CDR3 is TGTGCCAGCAGCTTAGATCGTACAGAAGAGCAGTTCTTC. Its protein is CASSLDRTEEQFF.